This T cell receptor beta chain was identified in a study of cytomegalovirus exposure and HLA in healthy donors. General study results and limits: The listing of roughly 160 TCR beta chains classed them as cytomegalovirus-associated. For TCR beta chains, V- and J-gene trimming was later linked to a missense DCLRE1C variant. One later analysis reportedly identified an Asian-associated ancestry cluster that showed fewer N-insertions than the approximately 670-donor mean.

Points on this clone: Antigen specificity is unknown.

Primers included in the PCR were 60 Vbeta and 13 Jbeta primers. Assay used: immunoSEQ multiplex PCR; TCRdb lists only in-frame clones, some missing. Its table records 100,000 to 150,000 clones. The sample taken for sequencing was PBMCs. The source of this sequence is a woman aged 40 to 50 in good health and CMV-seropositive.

The CDR3: CASSSRDYMYEQYF. The CDR3 DNA follows: TGTGCCAGCAGCTCCCGGGACTATATGTACGAGCAGTACTTC. The V gene is TRBV7-8, the J gene TRBJ2-7, with 7 bases that match TRBD2. This CDR3 has 14 amino acids. The germline CDR1 and CDR2 sequences are SGHVS and FQNEAQ. The V and J ends lost 4 bases and 4 bases, in that order; junction bases with no gene match: 7.